The sequence of this T cell receptor beta chain was determined in a study of shared clonotypes between healthy human individuals. HIV-negative, healthy adults without recent acute infections or vaccinations were the donors. The CDR3 covers 15 residues. Germline trimming cut 6 bases from V and 0 bases from J; bases unmatched to any gene: 4. Germline assignment: CDR1 WSHSY and CDR2 SAAADI. Replicate PCRs run on unsorted PBMC used around 0.3 ug DNA, which was about 30,000 T cell genomes. The data were produced by immunoSEQ multiplex PCR, yet TCRdb's version contains in-frame clones alone and is incomplete. The sample holds 490,000 or so clones, 60% to 85% seen once.

The J gene is TRBJ1-2, the V gene TRBV10-2; 10 bases match TRBD1. This clonotype was sampled from a woman aged 40 to 50 in good health. Some clones in this sample may be carry-over from other donors' samples. Sequenced: PBMCs. The CDR3 DNA reads TGCGCCAGCAGACCGGGACAGGGGTCTAACTATGGCTACACCTTC. Its protein is CASRPGQGSNYGYTF.